Sequencing of this TCR beta chain was carried out in a study of CD8 T cells in ankylosing spondylitis. Whole-study findings and limits: Relatively rare in peripheral blood, disease-linked clones were also CD8+. A motif of seven or eight highly homologous TCR beta variants was seen as apparently characteristic of ankylosing spondylitis blood.

Molecular-barcoded quantitative 5'-RACE produced these TCR beta libraries. TCRdb reprocessed the 5' RACE reads with MiXCR, giving one entry per CDR3 protein. The sample has some 130,000 distinct CDR3 sequences, around 6.6% seen once. This clonotype came up many times. What it recognizes is unknown. This sequence was found in a female donor with ankylosing spondylitis or in good health (not recorded which). What was sequenced was blood, either unsorted or a sorted T cell fraction (not recorded which).

DNA for the CDR3: TGTGCCACCAGCAGAGATGTCGGTTCTGTCGACCTTGGCTACACCTTC. It yields the protein CATSRDVGSVDLGYTF. The chain carries TRBV15 and TRBJ1-2; D remains ambiguous. V gave up 0 bases and J gave up 7 bases, with 18 bases separating them. CDR3 length equals 16 residues. Per the germline V gene, CDR1 is LNHNV and CDR2 is YYDKDF (reference sequence). Drawing the rest from reference TRBV15 and TRBJ1-2, the complete variable domain is DAMVIQNPRYQVTQFGKPVTLSCSQTLNHNVMYWYQQKSSQAPKLLFHYYDKDFNNEADTPDNFQSRRPNTSFCFLDIRSPGLGDTAMYLCATSRDVGSVDLGYTFGSGTRLTVV.